Below are 5 T cell receptor beta chains sequenced from a single sample in a study of shared clonotypes between healthy human individuals. Sequencing was performed with immunoSEQ multiplex PCR; in TCRdb, only in-frame clones are kept and a portion is missing. Of under 2,000,000 clones in the sample, roughly 94% were seen once. The naive CD8 fraction comprised CD45RO-negative cells positively selected for CCR7 and excluded terminally differentiated effector memory CD45RA+ cells. The source material was naive CD8+ T cells sorted from blood. The source of these receptors is a man between 18 and 29 years old in good health.

The chain combines TRBV12-5 with TRBJ2-3, with 8 nucleotides matching TRBD2. CDR3 length: 16 amino acids. The trim removed 1 base at V and 4 bases at J, leaving 7 bases unmatched. The V gene's germline CDR1 is LGHNT and CDR2 FRNRAP. CDR3 nucleotide sequence: TGTGCTAGTGGTTTGGGACTAGCGAGGAGTGCAGATACGCAGTATTTT. Its translation is CASGLGLARSADTQYF.

The chain couples TRBV7-2 to TRBJ2-5; a weak D match, TRBD1 (5 bases). The CDR3 has 14 amino acids. V was clipped by 7 bases and J by 6 bases, with 18 bases between them. CDR1 is SGHTA and CDR2 is FQGNSA in the germline V gene. Here the CDR3 reads CASTLAGYEQTQYF. DNA for the CDR3: TGTGCCAGCACCCTTGCAGGGTACGAGCAGACCCAGTACTTC.

The chain recombines TRBV19 with TRBJ2-1, with TRBD2 matching 16 bases. The J segment lost 2 bases and the V segment lost 5 bases, leaving 6 bases of the junction unmatched. Germline V gene sequence: CDR1 LNHDA, CDR2 SQIVND (reference sequence). CDR3 length: 18 residues. The CDR3: CASSQGLAGGPTYNEQFF. The CDR3 nucleotides are TGTGCCAGTAGTCAGGGACTAGCGGGGGGGCCGACCTACAATGAGCAGTTCTTC.

J is TRBJ1-2 and V is TRBV4-1, with TRBD1 as a possible D gene (5 bases). V dropped 0 bases and J dropped 3 bases, with 14 bases sitting between them. The CDR3 totals 16 residues. The V gene's germline CDR1 is MGHRA and CDR2 YSYEKL. Written as DNA, the CDR3 is TGCGCCAGCAGCCAAGATGACGGGATAGGGGACTATGGCTACACCTTC. It specifies CASSQDDGIGDYGYTF.

This chain uses TRBV2 with TRBJ1-1; 11 nucleotides match TRBD1. Per the germline V gene, CDR1 is SNHLY and CDR2 is FYNNEI. V lost 0 bases, J lost 10 bases, and 7 bases stayed unmatched. CDR3 size: 15 residues. The CDR3 sequence: CASSEAFSGTGGAFF. The DNA for the CDR3 is TGTGCCAGCAGTGAAGCTTTCTCCGGGACAGGGGGAGCTTTCTTT.